This entry lists 9 T cell receptor beta chains sequenced from one sample in a study of blood T cell repertoires in COVID-19. Libraries were prepared by immunoSEQ multiplex PCR; TCRdb keeps only in-frame clonotypes and omits some of them. The sample lists roughly 140,000 clones, approximately 73% occurring once. Sequencing was done on a sample of peripheral blood. Receptors originate from a man between 60 and 75 years old with acute or convalescent COVID-19.

This clone came up a few times. V usage is TRBV10-2 and J usage is TRBJ1-2; tentatively, D is TRBD1 (6 bases). This CDR3 comprises 15 residues. CDR1 is WSHSY and CDR2 is SAAADI in the germline V gene. V lost 3 bases to trimming and J lost 0 bases, with 11 bases between them. CDR3 nucleotides: TGCGCCAGCAGTGACCGGGCAGGGGCTAACTATGGCTACACCTTC. Translated, it gives CASSDRAGANYGYTF.

This clone turned up a few times. This rearrangement joins TRBV5-5 to TRBJ2-6; 10 bases line up with TRBD1. The V gene end was trimmed by 4 bases and the J gene end by 1 base; junction bases not matched to a gene: 2. The length of the CDR3 is 16 residues. The germline V gene encodes CDR1 SGHKS and CDR2 YYEKEE (reference sequence). CDR3 nucleotides: TGTGCCAGCAGCCGGACAGGGGGGTCTGGGGCCAACGTCCTGACTTTC. Protein product: CASSRTGGSGANVLTF.

The V gene is TRBV19, the J gene TRBJ1-5, with TRBD1 matching over 7 bases. With 3 bases clipped from V and 9 bases from J, the junction kept 11 bases outside the gene matches. Germline CDR1 reads LNHDA; CDR2 reads SQIVND (reference sequence). The CDR3 totals 15 residues. CDR3 DNA: TGTGCCAGTAGTATCCAGAGGGGGCCGGTGACGCCCCAGCATTTT. This encodes CASSIQRGPVTPQHF.

This chain links TRBV28 with TRBJ2-7; weak D call: TRBD2 (6 bases). Trimming pared 4 bases from V and 2 bases from J, leaving 15 bases between. The CDR3 loop spans 15 amino acids. Per germline, CDR1 MDHEN and CDR2 SYDVKM. The CDR3 sequence: CASSYRRGRAYEQYF. CDR3 DNA sequence: TGTGCCAGCAGTTATCGGCGGGGACGGGCCTACGAGCAGTACTTC.

The chain combines TRBV9 with TRBJ1-3; D gene uncertain. This CDR3 has 13 residues. Per the germline V gene, CDR1 is SGDLS and CDR2 is YYNGEE. Trimming took 0 bases from V and 8 from J, leaving 9 bases between them. As DNA, the CDR3 is TGTGCCAGCAGCGTAGGGTTCGAGGACACCATATATTTT. Its protein is CASSVGFEDTIYF. The full variable domain, its missing parts supplied by reference TRBV9 and TRBJ1-3, is DSGVTQTPKHLITATGQRVTLRCSPRSGDLSVYWYQQSLDQGLQFLIQYYNGEERAKGNILERFSAQQFPDLHSELNLSSLELGDSALYFCASSVGFEDTIYFGEGSWLTVV.

V usage is TRBV28 and J usage is TRBJ2-7, with D perhaps TRBD2 (7 bases). Germline lookup yields CDR1 MDHEN and CDR2 SYDVKM. V gave up 10 bases and J gave up 3 bases, with 22 bases separating them. This CDR3 has 15 residues. CDR3 bases: TGTGCCACGAGGGGGGGCGCAGGGGATTTCTACGAGCAGTACTTC. It translates to CATRGGAGDFYEQYF. Full variable domain (missing parts from reference TRBV28 and TRBJ2-7): DVKVTQSSRYLVKRTGEKVFLECVQDMDHENMFWYRQDPGLGLRLIYFSYDVKMKEKGDIPEGYSVSREKKERFSLILESASTNQTSMYLCATRGGAGDFYEQYFGPGTRLTVT.

This chain connects TRBV27 to TRBJ2-7, with D uncertain. Germline values: CDR1 MNHEY, CDR2 SMNVEV (reference sequence). The CDR3 is 13 amino acids. V was cut by 6 bases and J by 0 bases, with 9 bases left in between. The DNA for the CDR3 is TGTGCCAGCAGGCTAATTAGCTCCTACGAGCAGTACTTC. Translated, it gives CASRLISSYEQYF.

This chain links TRBV5-6 with TRBJ2-7; 12 bases align to TRBD2. The J segment lost 2 bases and the V segment lost 4 bases, leaving 4 bases of the junction unmatched. Germline assignment: CDR1 SGHDT and CDR2 YYEEEE. The CDR3 runs 15 residues. Here the CDR3 reads CASSQWTSGAYEQYF. CDR3 bases: TGTGCCAGCAGCCAATGGACTAGCGGGGCCTACGAGCAGTACTTC.

This sequence joins TRBV18 and TRBJ2-2; 7 nucleotides agree with TRBD1. Germline CDR1 KGHSH, CDR2 LQKENI. V shed 6 bases and J 3 bases; nucleotides not matched to a gene: 7. This CDR3 contains 15 residues. CDR3 amino acids: CASSRTGEDTGELFF. The DNA of the CDR3 is TGTGCCAGCTCCCGAACAGGGGAAGACACCGGGGAGCTGTTTTTT. The full variable domain, with the rest looked up from reference TRBV18 and TRBJ2-2, is NAGVMQNPRHLVRRRGQEARLRCSPMKGHSHVYWYRQLPEEGLKFMVYLQKENIIDESGMPKERFSAEFPKEGPSILRIQQVVRGDSAAYFCASSRTGEDTGELFFGEGSRLTVL.